The 32 T cell receptor beta chains reported below all come from one sample, sequenced in a study of cytomegalovirus exposure and HLA in healthy donors. Both 60 Vbeta primers and 13 Jbeta primers went into the PCR. Some clones are missing from TCRdb's copy, which holds only in-frame ones; the method was immunoSEQ multiplex PCR. The repertoire holds about 130,000 clones, with 83% as singletons. Sequencing was done on a sample of PBMCs. These receptors were taken from a girl aged 2 to 10 in good health and CMV-seronegative.

This clone was counted only a few times. The chain recombines TRBV4-1 with TRBJ2-1, with no clear D. The CDR3 spans 18 residues. V lost 1 base to trimming and J lost 2 bases, with 18 bases between them. Germline CDR1 MGHRA, CDR2 YSYEKL. The CDR3 protein is CASSQGLDEALPYNEQFF. The CDR3 bases are TGCGCCAGCAGCCAAGGGCTAGACGAGGCCCTCCCCTACAATGAGCAGTTCTTC.

The V gene is TRBV11-2, the J gene TRBJ2-5, with TRBD1 matching 7 bases. CDR1 is SGHAT, CDR2 FQNNGV, per germline. CDR3 size: 15 residues. V was pared by 5 bases and J by 3 bases, with 9 bases of the junction left unmatched. The CDR3 DNA reads TGTGCCAGCAGCCCGAGGGGGCCAGGGGAAGAGACCCAGTACTTC. It is translated as CASSPRGPGEETQYF.

V and J are TRBV27 and TRBJ2-6; perhaps TRBD2 as D (7 bases). Germline assignment: CDR1 MNHEY and CDR2 SMNVEV (reference sequence). The CDR3 consists of 20 residues. V shed 6 bases and J shed 1 base, with 25 bases lying between them. For the CDR3, the DNA is TGTGCCAGCAGCTCGAGGGGGGTAGCGGGTGTGGGGTCTGGGGCCAACGTCCTGACTTTC. Its protein is CASSSRGVAGVGSGANVLTF.

This rearrangement joins TRBV10-3 to TRBJ1-3; TRBD1 is a possible D gene (6 bases). The CDR3 is 14 amino acids. V lost 10 bases and J lost 0, with 13 bases in between. Germline lookup yields CDR1 ENHRY and CDR2 SYGVKD. CDR3 sequence: CATRTAGSGNTIYF. DNA for the CDR3: TGTGCCACTAGGACAGCAGGCTCTGGAAACACCATATATTTT.

The chain is built from TRBV25-1 and TRBJ2-7; TRBD2 matches 7 bases. Germline V gives CDR1 MGHDK, CDR2 SYGVNS. CDR3 length: 14 amino acids. Trimming removed 5 bases from V and 3 bases from J; junction bases left unmatched: 7. CDR3 amino acids: CASSSGGQNYEQYF. CDR3 DNA: TGTGCCAGCAGTTCGGGAGGTCAAAACTACGAGCAGTACTTC.

This rearrangement joins TRBV28 to TRBJ2-6, with 7 bases fitting TRBD1. Germline-derived CDR1 and CDR2 are MDHEN and SYDVKM. This CDR3 contains 20 residues. J lost 0 bases, V lost 8 bases, and 19 bases had no gene match. The CDR3 reads CASGSTMYGTVISGANVLTF. As DNA, the CDR3 is TGTGCCAGCGGTTCGACTATGTATGGGACAGTCATCTCTGGGGCCAACGTCCTGACTTTC.

The chain employs TRBV29-1 and TRBJ1-2; a possible D gene is TRBD1 (5 bases). From germline, CDR1 is SQVTM and CDR2 ANQGSEA. Trimming shortened V by 4 bases and J by 2 bases, and 8 bases separated the two germline ends. The CDR3 contains 12 residues. The CDR3 spells CSVASGNYGYTF. CDR3 nucleotide sequence: TGCAGCGTTGCCTCAGGGAACTATGGCTACACCTTC.

The chain recombines TRBV25-1 with TRBJ2-5; TRBD1 matches 9 bases. Germline trimming cut 7 bases from V and 4 bases from J; bases unmatched to any gene: 4. The CDR3 is made up of 13 amino acids. Germline V gene lookup returns CDR1 MGHDK and CDR2 SYGVNS. CDR3 sequence (DNA): TGTGCCAGCACGACAGGGGGGCTAGAGACCCAGTACTTC. This translates into CASTTGGLETQYF.

This chain connects TRBV7-9 to TRBJ2-1, with 8 bases that match TRBD1. Unmatched junction bases numbered 5, after V lost 4 bases and J lost 3 bases. The CDR3 consists of 15 residues. Germline-derived CDR1 and CDR2 are SEHNR and FQNEAQ (reference sequence). CDR3: CASSYSDRVYNEQFF. The CDR3, as DNA: TGTGCCAGCAGCTACTCGGACAGGGTCTACAATGAGCAGTTCTTC.

The chain is built from TRBV25-1 and TRBJ1-4; D remains unclear. V lost 5 bases to trimming and J lost 5 bases, with 3 bases between them. The V gene's germline CDR1 is MGHDK and CDR2 SYGVNS. The CDR3 spans 11 residues. CDR3 in amino acids: CASSINEKLFF. The CDR3 nucleotides are TGTGCCAGCAGTATAAATGAAAAACTGTTTTTT.

This chain connects TRBV7-9 to TRBJ2-7, with TRBD1 matching 7 bases. The ends lost 2 bases at V and 5 bases at J; junction bases unmatched: 0. This CDR3 is built from 12 residues. From germline, CDR1 is SEHNR and CDR2 FQNEAQ (reference sequence). CDR3 amino acids: CASSLTGDEQYF. The CDR3 DNA reads as TGTGCCAGCAGCTTAACAGGGGACGAGCAGTACTTC.

The chain links TRBV7-9 to TRBJ1-3; no reliable D call. CDR3 length equals 12 residues. The V gene's germline CDR1 is SEHNR and CDR2 FQNEAQ (reference sequence). Trimming left V 5 bases short and J 3 bases short, with 5 bases between. DNA of the CDR3: TGTGCCAGCAGCCGTTATGGAAACACCATATATTTT. It specifies CASSRYGNTIYF.

The chain employs TRBV2 and TRBJ1-2; D is unclear. Germline V gene lookup returns CDR1 SNHLY and CDR2 FYNNEI. This CDR3 is built from 13 residues. V lost 8 bases, J lost 2 bases, and 12 bases lay in between. DNA of the CDR3: TGTGCCAGCCTCGAAATCAGGAACTATGGCTACACCTTC. It codes for CASLEIRNYGYTF.

V gene TRBV5-1 combines with J gene TRBJ1-6; D is unclear. Trimming removed 0 bases at V and 6 bases at J, with 16 bases between. Per the germline V gene, CDR1 is SGHRS and CDR2 is YFSETQ. CDR3 length: 17 amino acids. This CDR3 reads CASSLAGTPGANSPLHF. The CDR3 DNA follows: TGCGCCAGCAGCTTGGCCGGAACTCCAGGTGCTAATTCACCCCTCCACTTT.

The chain links TRBV7-6 to TRBJ2-7; tentatively, D is TRBD1 (6 bases). CDR3 length: 14 residues. V lost 7 bases and J lost 1, with 14 bases in between. The germline gives CDR1 SGHVS, CDR2 FNYEAQ. CDR3 nucleotides: TGTGCCAGCACCCCAGGGACATCATCCTACGAGCAGTACTTC. Its translation: CASTPGTSSYEQYF.

This rearrangement joins TRBV5-4 to TRBJ2-5; 8 bases align to TRBD2. CDR1 is SGHNT, CDR2 YYREEE, per germline (reference sequence). The J segment lost 5 bases and the V segment lost 2 bases, leaving 5 bases of the junction unmatched. The CDR3 loop spans 14 amino acids. The CDR3 DNA reads as TGTGCCAGCAGCTTTGGGGGCGGGAGGGAGACCCAGTACTTC. Translation: CASSFGGGRETQYF. The full variable domain, in which reference TRBV5-4 and TRBJ2-5 provide the parts outside the CDR3, is ETGVTQSPTHLIKTRGQQVTLRCSSQSGHNTVSWYQQALGQGPQFIFQYYREEENGRGNFPPRFSGLQFPNYSSELNVNALELDDSALYLCASSFGGGRETQYFGPGTRLLVL.

Only a few counts were recorded for this clone. V and J are TRBV6-6 and TRBJ1-5; TRBD1 matches at 7 bases. Germline lookup yields CDR1 MNHNY and CDR2 SVGAGI (reference sequence). Germline trimming cut 6 bases from V and 4 bases from J; bases unmatched to any gene: 3. The CDR3 spans 13 residues. This CDR3 reads CASSPQGNQPQHF. CDR3 in DNA: TGTGCCAGCAGCCCACAGGGGAATCAGCCCCAGCATTTT.

The rearrangement joins TRBV28 to TRBJ1-2, with 7 nucleotides matching TRBD1. Trimming removed 5 bases from V and 9 bases from J; junction bases left unmatched: 12. From germline, CDR1 is MDHEN and CDR2 SYDVKM. The CDR3 runs to 14 residues. CDR3 in DNA: TGTGCCAGCAGTCTAACAGGGGCTTATGGGAGCTACACCTTC. Protein product: CASSLTGAYGSYTF.

The chain links TRBV5-8 to TRBJ1-6; 7 bases are a match to TRBD1. Germline CDR1 is SGHTS and CDR2 is YDEGEE. This CDR3 comprises 15 residues. V gave up 0 bases and J gave up 7 bases; unmatched junction bases: 4. The CDR3, as DNA: TGTGCCAGCAGCTTGGGGACAGGTTGGAATTCACCCCTCCACTTT. This gives the protein CASSLGTGWNSPLHF. Full variable domain (rest looked up from reference TRBV5-8 and TRBJ1-6): EAGVTQSPTHLIKTRGQQATLRCSPISGHTSVYWYQQALGLGLQFLLWYDEGEERNRGNFPPRFSGRQFPNYSSELNVNALELEDSALYLCASSLGTGWNSPLHFGNGTRLTVT.

The rearrangement uses TRBV5-1 and TRBJ2-7; 7 bases agree with TRBD2. Germline assignment: CDR1 SGHRS and CDR2 YFSETQ. This CDR3 region has 14 residues. Losses at the gene ends were 6 bases for V and 3 bases for J; bases not matched to a gene: 9. CDR3 residues: CASKGGGGDYEQYF. CDR3 DNA: TGCGCCAGCAAAGGTGGTGGGGGGGACTACGAGCAGTACTTC.

J is TRBJ2-2 and V is TRBV27, with D perhaps TRBD1 (7 bases). Trimming left V 6 bases short and J 6 bases short, with 8 bases between. The length of the CDR3 is 12 residues. Per germline, CDR1 MNHEY and CDR2 SMNVEV (reference sequence). The CDR3 is CASSRGAGELFF. The CDR3 DNA follows: TGTGCCAGCAGCAGGGGGGCCGGGGAGCTGTTTTTT.

The rearrangement uses TRBV10-3 and TRBJ1-1; D gene ambiguous. CDR3 length: 13 amino acids. V lost 4 bases and J 1 base, leaving 7 bases between the germline ends. Germline V CDR1 and CDR2: ENHRY, SYGVKD. The CDR3 region has the DNA TGTGCCATCAGTGGTGAGCCGAACACTGAAGCTTTCTTT. This sequence encodes CAISGEPNTEAFF.

The rearrangement links TRBV4-1 to TRBJ1-5; 10 nucleotides align to TRBD1. The germline V gene encodes CDR1 MGHRA and CDR2 YSYEKL. The trim removed 6 bases at V and 6 bases at J, leaving 8 bases unmatched. CDR3 length: 15 residues. The CDR3 coding sequence is TGCGCCAGCAGTATGACAGGGGGCGCGGGTCAGCCCCAGCATTTT. Amino acid sequence: CASSMTGGAGQPQHF.

The V and J genes are TRBV6-6 and TRBJ1-2; D perhaps matches TRBD1 (5 bases). From germline, CDR1 is MNHNY and CDR2 SVGAGI (reference sequence). The CDR3 is 13 residues long. Trimming cost V 7 bases and J 4 bases, with 13 bases left between them. CDR3 sequence reads: CASTIGQAYGYTF. The CDR3 DNA follows: TGTGCCAGCACCATTGGACAAGCCTATGGCTACACCTTC.

This chain connects TRBV2 to TRBJ2-2; 7 bases fit TRBD2. V lost 6 bases to trimming and J lost 10 bases; unmatched junction nucleotides: 14. The V gene's germline CDR1 is SNHLY and CDR2 FYNNEI. CDR3 size: 15 residues. This CDR3 reads CASRPGTTLWLELFF. The CDR3 coding sequence is TGTGCCAGCAGACCCGGGACTACCCTCTGGTTGGAGCTGTTTTTT.

DNA for the CDR3: TGTGCCAGCAGTTACTCTTCCAGATATAGCAATCAGCCCCAGCATTTT. Protein product: CASSYSSRYSNQPQHF. This sequence joins TRBV6-6 and TRBJ1-5, with D unresolved. Germline values: CDR1 MNHNY, CDR2 SVGAGI (reference sequence). The CDR3 has 16 amino acids. The ends were cut back, 0 bases at V and 0 bases at J, with 9 bases in the middle.

The chain has TRBV27 and TRBJ2-1; D ambiguous. CDR3 length equals 13 residues. Germline-derived CDR1 and CDR2 are MNHEY and SMNVEV (reference sequence). Trimming pared 6 bases from V and 1 base from J, leaving 7 bases between. In nucleotides, the CDR3 is TGTGCCAGCAGCCCGTTTTCCTACAATGAGCAGTTCTTC. Translation gives CASSPFSYNEQFF.

V usage is TRBV2 and J usage is TRBJ2-1; TRBD2 agrees at 14 bases. Trimming cost V 6 bases and J 9 bases; bases outside gene matches: 4. The V gene's germline CDR1 is SNHLY and CDR2 FYNNEI. The CDR3 sequence is 14 residues long. This chain's CDR3 is CASRRLAGGFEQFF. The CDR3 bases are TGTGCCAGCAGGAGACTAGCGGGGGGGTTTGAGCAGTTCTTC.

The chain has TRBV6-1 and TRBJ1-3; 9 nucleotides line up with TRBD1. Trimming cost V 4 bases and J 8 bases; bases outside gene matches: 9. Germline V gives CDR1 MNHNS, CDR2 SASEGT. This CDR3 spans 15 amino acids. CDR3 protein: CASSARDRAMDTIYF. The CDR3 DNA reads TGTGCCAGCAGTGCCCGGGACAGGGCAATGGACACCATATATTTT.

The chain carries TRBV5-1 and TRBJ1-3; D possibly corresponds to TRBD1 (5 bases). From germline, CDR1 is SGHRS and CDR2 YFSETQ. The CDR3 extends over 14 amino acids. V was clipped by 4 bases and J by 4 bases, with 12 bases between them. The CDR3 DNA reads as TGCGCCAGCAGCCTCCGGGGGGACGGAAACACCATATATTTT. Protein product: CASSLRGDGNTIYF.

The chain employs TRBV10-3 and TRBJ2-3, with 10 bases identical to TRBD2. Germline CDR1 reads ENHRY; CDR2 reads SYGVKD. This CDR3 is 15 amino acids long. V lost 7 bases to trimming and J lost 6 bases; unmatched junction nucleotides: 10. DNA for the CDR3: TGTGCCATCAAGGCGGGAGCGGGGGGGCGGGATACGCAGTATTTT. As protein: CAIKAGAGGRDTQYF.

The chain has TRBV18 and TRBJ1-2; 7 bases are shared with TRBD1. The CDR3 has 16 amino acids. CDR1 and CDR2 from the germline V gene are KGHSH and LQKENI. The V and J ends lost 2 bases and 6 bases, in that order; junction bases with no gene match: 12. CDR3 nucleotide sequence: TGTGCCAGCTCACCATCGGGGCGACAGGGTGAGAATGGCTACACCTTC. Translating it yields CASSPSGRQGENGYTF.